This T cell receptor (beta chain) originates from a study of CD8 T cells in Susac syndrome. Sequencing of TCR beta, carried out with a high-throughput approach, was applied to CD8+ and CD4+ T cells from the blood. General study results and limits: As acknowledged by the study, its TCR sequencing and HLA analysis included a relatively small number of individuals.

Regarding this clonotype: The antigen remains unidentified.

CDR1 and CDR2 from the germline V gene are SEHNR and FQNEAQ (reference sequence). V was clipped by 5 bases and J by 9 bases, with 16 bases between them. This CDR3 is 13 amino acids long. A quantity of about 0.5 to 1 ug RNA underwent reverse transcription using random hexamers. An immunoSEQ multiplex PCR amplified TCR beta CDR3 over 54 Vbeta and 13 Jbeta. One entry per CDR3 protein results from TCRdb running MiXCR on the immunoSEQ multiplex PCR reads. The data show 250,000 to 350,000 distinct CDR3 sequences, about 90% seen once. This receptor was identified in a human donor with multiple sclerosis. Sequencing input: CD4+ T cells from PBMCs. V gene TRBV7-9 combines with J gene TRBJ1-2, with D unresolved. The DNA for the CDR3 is TGTGCCAGCAGCATGAATTCGATGGCAAGCTACACCTTC. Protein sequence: CASSMNSMASYTF.